Listed below are T cell receptor beta chains from one sample, sequenced in a study of blood T cell repertoires in COVID-19. The table came from immunoSEQ multiplex PCR; TCRdb's copy has only in-frame clones and leaves some out. The sample lists over 200,000 clones; around 86% were seen once. The material sequenced was peripheral blood. All receptors come from a human donor in a cohort sampled during active COVID-19. CDR3s leave out the opening cysteine and the closing phenylalanine or tryptophan.

CDR3 length: 17; V gene: TRBV27; J gene: TRBJ2-3; CDR3 protein: ASSFPGLAGEKGTDTQY
CDR3 length: 11; V gene: TRBV7-2; J gene: TRBJ2-7; CDR3 protein: ASSLPAPILLY
CDR3 length: 12; V gene: TRBV16; J gene: TRBJ1-1; CDR3 protein: ASRHGQGGTEAF
CDR3 length: 17; V gene: TRBV6-2/TRBV6-3; J gene: TRBJ1-4; CDR3 protein: ASSYSPDRATGTNEKLF
CDR3 length: 13; V gene: TRBV19; J gene: TRBJ2-2; CDR3 protein: ASTMGRGYTGELF
CDR3 length: 13; V gene: TRBV9; J gene: TRBJ1-2; CDR3 protein: ASSVGLTGAEGYT
CDR3 length: 13; V gene: TRBV2; J gene: TRBJ1-5; CDR3 protein: ASRHRDSILAPQH
CDR3 length: 15; V gene: TRBV6-1; J gene: TRBJ2-3; CDR3 protein: ASSEDFRDYLTDTQY
CDR3 length: 15; V gene: TRBV5-1; J gene: TRBJ1-4; CDR3 protein: ASSAGQSSATNEKLF
CDR3 length: 12; V gene: TRBV15; J gene: TRBJ2-7; CDR3 protein: ATSRTSGTYEQY
CDR3 length: 15; V gene: TRBV7-8; J gene: TRBJ2-3; CDR3 protein: ASSFPSGRARTDTQY
CDR3 length: 13; V gene: TRBV28; J gene: TRBJ2-1; CDR3 protein: ASSLQGERRNEQF
CDR3 length: 11; V gene: TRBV2; J gene: TRBJ2-7; CDR3 protein: ASRVGRGIEQY
CDR3 length: 15; V gene: TRBV28; J gene: TRBJ2-7; CDR3 protein: ASSFPLGLAGVYEQY
CDR3 length: 13; V gene: TRBV28; J gene: TRBJ2-5; CDR3 protein: ASSLWKAGGETQY
CDR3 length: 15; V gene: TRBV15; J gene: TRBJ1-5; CDR3 protein: ATSRARTGGGNQPQH
CDR3 length: 15; V gene: TRBV28; J gene: TRBJ1-2; CDR3 protein: ASSLGGQFGGGYGYT
CDR3 length: 18; V gene: TRBV29-1; J gene: TRBJ1-5; CDR3 protein: SVEGITGTGPRGGNQPQH
CDR3 length: 11; V gene: TRBV7-2; J gene: TRBJ1-2; CDR3 protein: ASSPRGGLKSA
CDR3 length: 13; V gene: TRBV6-5; J gene: TRBJ1-4; CDR3 protein: ASREGWGDREKLF
CDR3 length: 14; V gene: TRBV28; J gene: TRBJ1-1; CDR3 protein: ASSLGTGGRDTEAF
CDR3 length: 9; V gene: TRBV20-1; J gene: TRBJ1-2; CDR3 protein: SAPGGYGYT
CDR3 length: 15; V gene: TRBV9; J gene: TRBJ2-7; CDR3 protein: APSAAGGLAGFYEQY
CDR3 length: 14; V gene: TRBV7-9; J gene: TRBJ2-5; CDR3 protein: ASSLGIAGGSETQY
CDR3 length: 10; V gene: TRBV24-1; J gene: TRBJ2-7; CDR3 protein: ATRGKGNEQY
CDR3 length: 11; V gene: TRBV18; J gene: TRBJ2-7; CDR3 protein: ASSPIGGYEQY
CDR3 length: 12; V gene: TRBV6-5; J gene: TRBJ2-3; CDR3 protein: ASSYSSGGDTQY
CDR3 length: 13; V gene: TRBV25-1; J gene: TRBJ2-1; CDR3 protein: ASRLQGVSYNEQF
CDR3 length: 10; V gene: TRBV6-5; J gene: TRBJ1-2; CDR3 protein: ASRRTEGGYT
CDR3 length: 13; V gene: TRBV27; J gene: TRBJ1-5; CDR3 protein: ASRLSGGWGQPQH
CDR3 length: 12; V gene: TRBV28; J gene: TRBJ2-1; CDR3 protein: ATLGTTSYNEQF
CDR3 length: 12; V gene: TRBV6-5; J gene: TRBJ2-7; CDR3 protein: ASTAGGGSYEQY
CDR3 length: 10; V gene: TRBV6-2/TRBV6-3; J gene: TRBJ2-5; CDR3 protein: ASSHGVETQY
CDR3 length: 11; V gene: TRBV30; J gene: TRBJ1-5; CDR3 protein: AWSGTAGQPQH
CDR3 length: 9; V gene: TRBV20-1; J gene: TRBJ1-1; CDR3 protein: SARDRTEAF
CDR3 length: 12; V gene: TRBV5-1; J gene: TRBJ1-2; CDR3 protein: ASSLGSEGDGYT
CDR3 length: 13; V gene: TRBV18; J gene: TRBJ2-2; CDR3 protein: ASSPPDFVAGELF
CDR3 length: 13; V gene: TRBV14; J gene: TRBJ2-7; CDR3 protein: ASSQGRGMGHEQY
CDR3 length: 14; V gene: TRBV6-5; J gene: TRBJ1-4; CDR3 protein: ASSYSRGQRNEKLF
CDR3 length: 12; V gene: TRBV18; J gene: TRBJ2-7; CDR3 protein: ASSPGLAGAEQY
CDR3 length: 16; V gene: TRBV9; J gene: TRBJ2-1; CDR3 protein: ASSVAGSGRLTYNEQF
CDR3 length: 10; V gene: TRBV12-3/TRBV12-4; J gene: TRBJ1-2; CDR3 protein: ASSFNRGPNT
CDR3 length: 10; V gene: TRBV18; J gene: TRBJ2-7; CDR3 protein: ASSRYRDEQY
CDR3 length: 12; V gene: TRBV5-6; J gene: TRBJ2-7; CDR3 protein: ASTQRGASYEQY
CDR3 length: 14; V gene: TRBV9; J gene: TRBJ2-1; CDR3 protein: ASSVGASGIGGEQF
CDR3 length: 13; V gene: TRBV27; J gene: TRBJ1-1; CDR3 protein: ASSLSWGGGTEAF
CDR3 length: 14; V gene: TRBV19; J gene: TRBJ1-4; CDR3 protein: ASSILAGGYNEKLF
CDR3 length: 13; V gene: TRBV9; J gene: TRBJ2-7; CDR3 protein: ASSPRTGITYEQY
CDR3 length: 10; V gene: TRBV5-1; J gene: TRBJ2-7; CDR3 protein: ASSSGGREQY
CDR3 length: 12; V gene: TRBV2; J gene: TRBJ1-1; CDR3 protein: ASSETGGVTEAF